The entry below describes one TCR beta chain. V dropped 0 bases and J dropped 7 bases, with 15 bases sitting between them. Germline V gene lookup returns CDR1 LGHNA and CDR2 YNFKEQ. The CDR3 has 15 amino acids. TCRdb keeps only in-frame clones here, not all; method: immunoSEQ multiplex PCR. The data show roughly 460,000 clones, with approximately 90% seen just once and 0.8% to 0.85% held by the top ten. Seattle participants joined during active infection and were tracked over time. The sample belongs to a study of blood T cell repertoires in COVID-19. V usage is TRBV4-2 and J usage is TRBJ1-1; TRBD1 is a possible D gene (5 bases). The sample consisted of peripheral blood. This sequence was found in a young man with COVID-19, enrolled during active disease. CDR3 coding DNA: TGTGCCAGCAGCCAAGAAACAGGCGCAAAGAGTGAAGCTTTCTTT. Translated: CASSQETGAKSEAFF.